This T cell receptor beta chain was captured in a study of identical twins (dated by TCRdb to 2016 to 2017). Study-wide context: The study deep-sequenced TCR alpha and beta repertoires from monozygotic twins, unrelated adults of various ages and cord blood to test whether fetal clonotypes persist. Replicate twin experiments were performed at different times using different library preparation protocols to rule out contamination.

Every donor in the study was a healthy Caucasian. Using Miltenyi CD45RO+ enrichment and human naive T-cell isolation kits, memory (CD45RO+) and naive T cells were isolated from PBMC. Results and caveats for the whole study, not just this receptor: In monozygotic twins, recombination models systematically underestimated out-of-frame TCR alpha sharing, but the models matched the sharing seen between unrelated individuals. Because the same donors could not be followed over many years, conclusions were based on cross-sectional statistical analysis. Compared with coincidental sharing between unrelated individuals, out-of-frame TCR alpha sequences shared between twins showed an excess of sequences with low generation probability. Invariant T cells such as MAIT and iNKT could partly confound zero-insertion analyses, though diverse VJ usage argued against this for most clonotypes. Fewer insertions were carried by abundant cord blood beta clonotypes; a weaker similar trend was observed in young adult naive repertoires, while no such trend was observed in memory repertoires. Excess twin sharing in beta out-of-frame sequences was weaker because fewer shared sequences lowered the signal-to-noise ratio.

Libraries were constructed by 5' RACE. The data were produced on an Illumina HiSeq 2000. A universal primer binding site was added through template switching, and the final cDNA carried a unique molecular identifier so that TCR cDNA molecules could be counted accurately. Specific primers in the conserved constant-segment region were used to synthesize first-strand cDNA for the TCR alpha and beta chains. Each cDNA library was double barcoded, with a SMART-Mk sample barcode plus Illumina barcodes, to control for contamination. TruSeq adapter sequences along with Illumina sample barcodes were introduced in two successive PCR steps. Sequencing of the TCR alpha and beta cDNA libraries was done on the Illumina HiSeq platform using custom primers. On the study's bioinformatics: MiGEC processed the raw reads to extract unique molecular identifiers, while MiXCR was used to determine the CDR3 positions. Recombination models were inferred per individual with the repgenHMM and IGoR tools using an EM algorithm. The analysis of shared clonotypes was done with the tcR package in R, with sharing normalized by the product of cloneset sizes. Out-of-frame nonproductive sequences were analyzed to study raw recombination free of thymic and clonal selection effects. Starting from the raw public reads, TCRdb applied fastp trimming at Q25, assembled clones with MiXCR and retained in-frame beta chains. Each record represents a unique CDR3 protein, reported with the most common genes and DNA among its rows. The V and J calls reflect TCRdb's pipeline rather than the authors' work. The sample table contains 200,000 to 250,000 distinct CDR3 sequences; only one count was recorded for over 12% of them. Around 8.3% of the sample goes to the ten largest clones.

From the cysteine through the phenylalanine, the CDR3 covers 14 amino acids. Only CDR3 DNA remains: 42 bases, in frame from the first base. V is pruned by 5 bases and J by 6 bases, leaving 8 bases of the junction without a gene match. Via the germline V gene, CDR1 is LGHNT and CDR2 FRNRAP. This clonotype has more than one count but fewer than ten. The clone's antigen remains unknown. No qualities accompany the bases; no much larger clone lies one base away. The origin of this receptor is a woman younger than 30 in good health. The sample comprised memory (CD45RO+) T cells sorted from blood. The sample's cell subset or site label is to be understood as: CD45RO+ enriched T cells. The chain was built from TRBV12-5 and TRBJ2-7; 9 nucleotides in the junction match TRBD2. The CDR3 here reads CASGLGTSPAEQYF. Here is the DNA: TGTGCTAGTGGTCTAGGGACTAGCCCCGCCGAGCAGTACTTC.